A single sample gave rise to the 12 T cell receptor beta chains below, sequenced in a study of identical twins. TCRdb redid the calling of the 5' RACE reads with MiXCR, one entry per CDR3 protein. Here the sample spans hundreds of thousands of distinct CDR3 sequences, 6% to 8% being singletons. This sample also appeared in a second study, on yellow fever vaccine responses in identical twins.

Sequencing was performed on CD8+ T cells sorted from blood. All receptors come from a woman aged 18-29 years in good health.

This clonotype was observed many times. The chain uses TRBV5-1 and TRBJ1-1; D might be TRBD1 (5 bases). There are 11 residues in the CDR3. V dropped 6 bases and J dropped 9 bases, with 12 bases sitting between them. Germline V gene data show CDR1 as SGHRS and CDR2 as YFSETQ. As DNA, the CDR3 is TGCGCCAGCAACACCGGGGCTAAAGCTTTCTTT. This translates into CASNTGAKAFF. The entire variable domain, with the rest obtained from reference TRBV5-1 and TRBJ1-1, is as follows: KAGVTQTPRYLIKTRGQQVTLSCSPISGHRSVSWYQQTPGQGLQFLFEYFSETQRNKGNFPGRFSGRQFSNSRSEMNVSTLELGDSALYLCASNTGAKAFFGQGTRLTVV.

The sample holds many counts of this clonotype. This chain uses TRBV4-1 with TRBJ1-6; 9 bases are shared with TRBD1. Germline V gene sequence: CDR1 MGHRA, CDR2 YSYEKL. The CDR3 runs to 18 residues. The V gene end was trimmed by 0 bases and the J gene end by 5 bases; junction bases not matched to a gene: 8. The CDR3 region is CASSQDYTRDRDNSPLHF. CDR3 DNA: TGCGCCAGCAGCCAAGATTACACCCGGGACAGGGATAATTCACCCCTCCACTTT.

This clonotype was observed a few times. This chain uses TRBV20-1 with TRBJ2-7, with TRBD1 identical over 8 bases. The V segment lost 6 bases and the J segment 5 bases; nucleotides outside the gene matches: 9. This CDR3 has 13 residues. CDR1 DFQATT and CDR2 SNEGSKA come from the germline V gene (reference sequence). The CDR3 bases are TGCAGTGCCCGACAGGGGCATGGACACGAGCAGTACTTC. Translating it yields CSARQGHGHEQYF.

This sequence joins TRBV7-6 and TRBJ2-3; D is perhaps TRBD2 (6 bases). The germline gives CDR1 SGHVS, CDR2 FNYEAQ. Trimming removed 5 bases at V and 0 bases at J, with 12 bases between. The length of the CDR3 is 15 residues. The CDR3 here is CASSPLASSTDTQYF. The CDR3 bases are TGTGCCAGCAGCCCTCTAGCGTCTAGCACAGATACGCAGTATTTT.

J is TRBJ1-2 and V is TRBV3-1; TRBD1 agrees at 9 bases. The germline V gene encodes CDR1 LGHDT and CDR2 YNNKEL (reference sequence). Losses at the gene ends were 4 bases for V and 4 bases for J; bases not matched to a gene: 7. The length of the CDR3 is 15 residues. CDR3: CASSPEDRGIYGYTF. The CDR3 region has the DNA TGTGCCAGCAGCCCCGAGGACAGGGGAATCTATGGCTACACCTTC.

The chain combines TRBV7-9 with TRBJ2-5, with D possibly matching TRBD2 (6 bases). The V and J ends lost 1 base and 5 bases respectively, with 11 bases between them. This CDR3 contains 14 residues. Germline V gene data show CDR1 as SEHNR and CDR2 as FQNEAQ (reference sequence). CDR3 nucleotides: TGTGCCAGCAGCTTAGGGTCTCGGGGGGAGACCCAGTACTTC. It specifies CASSLGSRGETQYF.

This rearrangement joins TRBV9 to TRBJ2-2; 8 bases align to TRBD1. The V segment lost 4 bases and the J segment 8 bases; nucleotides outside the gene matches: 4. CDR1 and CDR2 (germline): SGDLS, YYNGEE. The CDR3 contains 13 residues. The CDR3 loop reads CASSKTGEGELFF. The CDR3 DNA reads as TGTGCCAGCAGCAAGACAGGGGAAGGGGAGCTGTTTTTT.

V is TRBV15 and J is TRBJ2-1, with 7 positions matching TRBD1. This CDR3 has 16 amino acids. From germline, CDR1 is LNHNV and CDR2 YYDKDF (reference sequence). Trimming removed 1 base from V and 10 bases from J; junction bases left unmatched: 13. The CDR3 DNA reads TGTGCCACCAGCAGAGTTCAGGGGGTGGGGCTGTTAGAGCAGTTCTTC. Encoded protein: CATSRVQGVGLLEQFF.

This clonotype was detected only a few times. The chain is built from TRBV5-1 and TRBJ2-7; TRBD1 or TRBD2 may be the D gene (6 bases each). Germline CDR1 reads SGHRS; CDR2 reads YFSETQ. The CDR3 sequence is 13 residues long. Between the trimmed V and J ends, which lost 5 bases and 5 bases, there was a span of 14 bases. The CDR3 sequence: CASRWAGEDEQYF. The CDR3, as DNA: TGCGCCAGCAGGTGGGCAGGGGAGGACGAGCAGTACTTC.

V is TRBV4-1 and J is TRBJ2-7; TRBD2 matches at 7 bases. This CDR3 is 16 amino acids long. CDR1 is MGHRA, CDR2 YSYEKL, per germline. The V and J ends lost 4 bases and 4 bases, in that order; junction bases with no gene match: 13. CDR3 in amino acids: CASSREDWLADYEQYF. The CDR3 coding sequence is TGCGCCAGCAGCCGGGAGGATTGGCTAGCGGATTACGAGCAGTACTTC.

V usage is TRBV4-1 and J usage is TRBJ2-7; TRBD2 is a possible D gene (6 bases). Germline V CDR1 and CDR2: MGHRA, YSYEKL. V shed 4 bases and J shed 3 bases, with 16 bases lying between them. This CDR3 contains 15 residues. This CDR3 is CASSPQDGLNYEQYF. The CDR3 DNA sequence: TGCGCCAGCAGCCCACAAGACGGACTAAACTACGAGCAGTACTTC.

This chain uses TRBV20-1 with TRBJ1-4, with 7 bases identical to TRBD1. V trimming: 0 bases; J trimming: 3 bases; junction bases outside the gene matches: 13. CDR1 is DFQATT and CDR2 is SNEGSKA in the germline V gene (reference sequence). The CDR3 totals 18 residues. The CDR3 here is CSARDPLTEGAANEKLFF. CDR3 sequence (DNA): TGCAGTGCTAGAGATCCACTCACAGAGGGGGCGGCTAATGAAAAACTGTTTTTT.